The TCR beta chain described here comes from a study of somatic mutations in cytotoxic T cells in rheumatoid arthritis. Overall study: Nearly 100% purity was obtained when some V beta antibody-stained T-cell populations were flow-sorted; these included V beta1+ cells sequenced for TCRB. Study-level results: Only rheumatoid arthritis patients, not healthy controls, showed CD8+ clonality increasing with age.

As for this clone: Its antigen is currently unknown.

CDR1 is LNHDA, CDR2 SQIVND, per germline (reference sequence). V was pared by 5 bases and J by 6 bases, with 19 bases between. The CDR3 sequence is 15 residues long. This table comes from immunoSEQ multiplex PCR, and its TCRdb copy is limited to in-frame clones, with some not included. The sample includes 4,000 to 5,000 clones, 79% of them seen just once. The chain links TRBV19 to TRBJ1-1; no clear D. The TCR originated in an adult with rheumatoid arthritis. Sequenced sample: CD8+ T cells sorted from blood. CDR3 protein: CASSLLGGILPEAFF. The CDR3 nucleotides read TGTGCCAGTAGTCTCTTGGGAGGGATCCTCCCTGAAGCTTTCTTT.